This T cell receptor beta chain originates from a study of chemoradiotherapy in HPV16-positive cancers. General observations from the study: For HPV16-positive patients, expanding HPV-responsive T cells associated with longer recurrence-free survival.

The assay was immunoSEQ multiplex PCR, and TCRdb's table has in-frame clones only and misses some. The top ten clones hold roughly 18% of a sample with tens of thousands of clones, about 93% of them seen once. There are 14 residues in the CDR3. Germline-derived CDR1 and CDR2 are SEHNR and FQNEAQ (reference sequence). The V end was cut by 3 bases, the J end by 3 bases, with 8 bases between. Regarding this clone: The antigen remains undetermined.

This rearrangement joins TRBV7-9 to TRBJ2-2, with D unresolved. The sample here was blood, taken from a patient who underwent chemoradiotherapy. This sequence was found in a human donor with HPV-associated anogenital cancer. The CDR3 nucleotides read TGTGCCAGCAGCTTTCCGGGCTACACCGGGGAGCTGTTTTTT. This translates into CASSFPGYTGELFF.